This TCR beta chain was retrieved from a study of shared clonotypes between healthy human individuals. The overall study: Donors had three CD4 naive, three CD4 memory, two CD8 naive and one CD8 memory plate apiece. Study observations and caveats: Clonotype sharing among the donors was expected to vary with sequencing depth.

Worth noting for this clone: No antigen is known for it.

The assay was immunoSEQ multiplex PCR, and TCRdb's table has in-frame clones only and misses some. The table records about 1 million clones, under 80% of them present only once. Germline assignment: CDR1 KGHSY and CDR2 FQNENV. Trimming took off 6 bases at V and 7 bases at J, with 16 bases between the two ends. The CDR3 has 15 residues. Partitioning of CD4+ cells yielded a CD45RA+ naive subset and a CD45RA-negative memory subset. This sequence originates from a man aged 18 to 30 in good health. This rearrangement joins TRBV16 to TRBJ1-6, with unresolved D. Sequencing input: memory CD4+ T cells sorted from blood. Subset denoted: CD45RA-negative fraction. The DNA of the CDR3 is TGTGCCAGCAGAAGAGAACCGGGCCAAAATTCACCCCTCCACTTT. The encoded protein is CASRREPGQNSPLHF.